A selection of T cell receptor beta chains follows, all from one sample in a study of chemoradiotherapy in HPV16-positive cancers. Clones were sequenced by immunoSEQ multiplex PCR, and TCRdb holds only the in-frame ones, with some missing. This sample has about 24,000 clones, with roughly 92% found just once. The specimen comprised blood, sampled from a patient who underwent chemoradiotherapy. The origin of the receptors is a human donor with HPV-associated anogenital cancer. The CDR3 runs from the conserved cysteine through the conserved F or W. D genes are given only for firm matches. Rows may omit the clone size; those that give it use once, few, many or a size class.

size: NA; V: TRBV6-1; J: TRBJ2-7; D: TRBD1; DNA: TGTGCCAGCAGTACCCAGGGACAGTCCTACGAGCAGTACTTC; CDR3: CASSTQGQSYEQYF
size: NA; V: TRBV7-6; J: TRBJ2-5; D: NA; DNA: TGTGCCAGCAGCTTAAGTATAGAGACCCAGTACTTC; CDR3: CASSLSIETQYF
size: once; V: TRBV5-1; J: TRBJ2-2; D: NA; DNA: TGCGCCAGCAGCTTGGATGGGGACCGCAAAACCGGGGAGCTGTTTTTT; CDR3: CASSLDGDRKTGELFF
size: NA; V: TRBV11-2; J: TRBJ1-5; D: TRBD1; DNA: TGTGCCAGCAGTCTGGGGGTGACAGGGCCTAATCAGCCCCAGCATTTT; CDR3: CASSLGVTGPNQPQHF
size: few; V: TRBV7-9; J: TRBJ2-7; D: NA; DNA: TGTGCCAGCAGCTTAGTACTTGGCGAGCAGTACTTC; CDR3: CASSLVLGEQYF
size: NA; V: TRBV5-5; J: TRBJ2-5; D: TRBD1; DNA: TGTGCCAGCAGGGGACAGGGGGTGGTGGAGACCCAGTACTTC; CDR3: CASRGQGVVETQYF
size: NA; V: TRBV28; J: TRBJ2-7; D: NA; DNA: TGTGCCAGCAGTTTCTCCGGCTACGAGCAGTACTTC; CDR3: CASSFSGYEQYF
size: NA; V: TRBV5-1; J: TRBJ1-4; D: TRBD1; DNA: TGCGCCAGCAGCTTGGGGACAGGACTGGGTGAAAAACTGTTTTTT; CDR3: CASSLGTGLGEKLFF
size: NA; V: TRBV4-2; J: TRBJ1-1; D: NA; DNA: TGTGCCAGCAGCCAACAGGGATCCCTAGGGGAAGCTTTCTTT; CDR3: CASSQQGSLGEAFF
size: NA; V: TRBV9; J: TRBJ2-5; D: TRBD2; DNA: TGTGCCAGCAGCCCTGCTAGCGGGAGTCTTTCGGAGACCCAGTACTTC; CDR3: CASSPASGSLSETQYF
size: NA; V: TRBV6-5; J: TRBJ1-1; D: TRBD1; DNA: TGTGCCAGCAAGAATCCAGGGGGGAACACTGAAGCTTTCTTT; CDR3: CASKNPGGNTEAFF
size: NA; V: TRBV7-9; J: TRBJ2-3; D: TRBD1; DNA: TGTGCCAGCAGCGCCTTCACAGGGGGCGCGAAAGATACGCAGTATTTT; CDR3: CASSAFTGGAKDTQYF
size: NA; V: TRBV7-2; J: TRBJ1-1; D: NA; DNA: TGTGCCAGCAGCTCAGGTGGGACCACTGAAGCTTTCTTT; CDR3: CASSSGGTTEAFF
size: NA; V: TRBV7-7; J: TRBJ2-1; D: NA; DNA: TGTGCCAGCAGCTTAGGGGGGACGGGTGAGCAGTTCTTC; CDR3: CASSLGGTGEQFF
size: NA; V: TRBV5-4; J: TRBJ2-1; D: NA; DNA: TGTGCCAGCAGCCCGGGACCTAATCCCAACAATGAGCAGTTCTTC; CDR3: CASSPGPNPNNEQFF
size: NA; V: TRBV4-3; J: TRBJ2-7; D: NA; DNA: TGCGCCAGCAGCCAATGGAGAGGCTACGAGCAGTACTTC; CDR3: CASSQWRGYEQYF
size: NA; V: TRBV6-4; J: TRBJ2-7; D: NA; DNA: TGTGCCAGCAGGGACTTCCGGGACGAGGGCTACGAGCAGTACTTC; CDR3: CASRDFRDEGYEQYF
size: NA; V: TRBV7-9; J: TRBJ2-5; D: NA; DNA: TGTGCCAGCAGCTTAGCTAAACACCAGACTAGGGGGGAACAAGAGACCCAGTACTTC; CDR3: CASSLAKHQTRGEQETQYF
size: few; V: TRBV4-1; J: TRBJ1-4; D: TRBD1; DNA: TGCGCCAGCAGCCAAACCCGGCAGGGGGCGCAAAAACTGTTTTTT; CDR3: CASSQTRQGAQKLFF
size: NA; V: TRBV4-1; J: TRBJ2-5; D: TRBD1; DNA: TGCGCCAGCAGCCAGTTAGGACAGGGGACAGAGACCCAGTACTTC; CDR3: CASSQLGQGTETQYF
size: NA; V: TRBV6-5; J: TRBJ2-2; D: TRBD2; DNA: TGTGCCAGCAGTCCGATAGCGGGTAGCACCGGGGAGCTGTTTTTT; CDR3: CASSPIAGSTGELFF
size: NA; V: TRBV9; J: TRBJ2-7; D: NA; DNA: TGTGCCAGCAGTTACGGAGACCTCTACGAGCAGTACTTC; CDR3: CASSYGDLYEQYF
size: NA; V: TRBV7-6; J: TRBJ1-4; D: NA; DNA: TGTGCCAGCAGCTTAGTAGGCGGTAATGAAAAACTGTTTTTT; CDR3: CASSLVGGNEKLFF
size: NA; V: TRBV25-1; J: TRBJ2-7; D: NA; DNA: TGTGCCAGCAGTGACAGCGACCGGTACGAGCAGTACTTC; CDR3: CASSDSDRYEQYF
size: NA; V: TRBV18; J: TRBJ1-2; D: NA; DNA: TGTGCCAGCTCACCACCAGTGCTTGGGTATGGCTACACCTTC; CDR3: CASSPPVLGYGYTF
size: NA; V: TRBV13; J: TRBJ1-2; D: NA; DNA: TGTGCCAGCAGCTTAGGCAGAGGCAGGGCTGAGTATGGCTACACCTTC; CDR3: CASSLGRGRAEYGYTF
size: NA; V: TRBV7-6; J: TRBJ2-3; D: TRBD2; DNA: TGTGCCAGCAGGAGACTAGCGGGAGGGGAAGATACGCAGTATTTT; CDR3: CASRRLAGGEDTQYF
size: NA; V: TRBV18; J: TRBJ2-7; D: TRBD1; DNA: TGTGCCAGCTCACTGAGACAGGGCTCCTACGAGCAGTACTTC; CDR3: CASSLRQGSYEQYF
size: NA; V: TRBV4-1; J: TRBJ1-5; D: TRBD1; DNA: TGCGCCAGCAGCCGAGGGGCGGGACAGGGTCCCCTTAAGAGCAATCAGCCCCAGCATTTT; CDR3: CASSRGAGQGPLKSNQPQHF
size: NA; V: TRBV25-1; J: TRBJ2-5; D: TRBD1; DNA: TGTGCCAGCAGTGAAGATATCGACAGGGTGATGGAGACCCAGTACTTC; CDR3: CASSEDIDRVMETQYF
size: few; V: TRBV11-2; J: TRBJ1-3; D: NA; DNA: TGTGCCAGCAGCTTAGATCTATGGGGCACCATATATTTT; CDR3: CASSLDLWGTIYF
size: NA; V: TRBV4-2; J: TRBJ1-2; D: NA; DNA: TGTGCCAGCAGCCAAGATGTATACAGTTCTAACTATGGCTACACCTTC; CDR3: CASSQDVYSSNYGYTF
size: NA; V: TRBV15; J: TRBJ2-1; D: NA; DNA: TGTGCCACCAGCAGAGATAGCAGAAATGAGCAGTTCTTC; CDR3: CATSRDSRNEQFF
size: NA; V: TRBV4-1; J: TRBJ2-7; D: NA; DNA: TGCGCCAGCAGCCAAGCCCTAGCCCTTGAGCAGTACTTC; CDR3: CASSQALALEQYF
size: NA; V: TRBV6-5; J: TRBJ1-2; D: NA; DNA: TGTGCCAGCAGTTACCTAGGGGGGGTAGATGGCGGCTACACCTTC; CDR3: CASSYLGGVDGGYTF
size: NA; V: TRBV7-9; J: TRBJ1-5; D: NA; DNA: TGTGCCAGCAGCTTTACCGGGAGCAATCAGCCCCAGCATTTT; CDR3: CASSFTGSNQPQHF
size: NA; V: TRBV13; J: TRBJ1-3; D: NA; DNA: TGTGCCAGCAGCGGAGATCGGGAAAACACCATATATTTT; CDR3: CASSGDRENTIYF
size: NA; V: TRBV11-3; J: TRBJ2-3; D: NA; DNA: TGTGCCAGCAGCTTAGATCGGGGTACGCAGTATTTT; CDR3: CASSLDRGTQYF
size: NA; V: TRBV27; J: TRBJ2-7; D: TRBD1; DNA: TGTGCCAGCAGTTCCACAGGGGTCGCAAACGCAGAGCAGTACTTC; CDR3: CASSSTGVANAEQYF
size: once; V: TRBV7-2; J: TRBJ1-3; D: NA; DNA: TGTGCCAGCAGCTTAACAGGGCTAGCGGGAAACACCATATATTTT; CDR3: CASSLTGLAGNTIYF
size: NA; V: TRBV6-1; J: TRBJ2-4; D: NA; DNA: TGTGCCAGCAGACCCGGGACTCAAAACATTCAGTACTTC; CDR3: CASRPGTQNIQYF
size: NA; V: TRBV28; J: TRBJ2-5; D: TRBD2; DNA: TGTGCCAGCAGCAAGACTAGCGGAGCGTACCAAGAGACCCAGTACTTC; CDR3: CASSKTSGAYQETQYF
size: NA; V: TRBV5-1; J: TRBJ2-7; D: NA; DNA: TGCGCCAGCAGGCCGCGAGGCATGACCTACGAGCAGTACTTC; CDR3: CASRPRGMTYEQYF
size: NA; V: TRBV6-1; J: TRBJ1-5; D: NA; DNA: TGTGCCAGCAATGAATTCGGGGATCAGCCCCAGCATTTT; CDR3: CASNEFGDQPQHF
size: NA; V: TRBV11-1; J: TRBJ1-4; D: TRBD1; DNA: TGTGCCAGCAGCGCCGACAGGGTTTCAACTAATGAAAAACTGTTTTTT; CDR3: CASSADRVSTNEKLFF
size: NA; V: TRBV18; J: TRBJ2-7; D: TRBD2; DNA: TGTGCCAGCTCACCACCCGTTCGTGGCGGGAGCCACGAGCAGTACTTC; CDR3: CASSPPVRGGSHEQYF
size: NA; V: TRBV7-9; J: TRBJ2-5; D: NA; DNA: TGTGCCAGCAGCTTACCCGCAGGGGGGCAAGAGACCCAGTACTTC; CDR3: CASSLPAGGQETQYF
size: NA; V: TRBV23-1; J: TRBJ1-2; D: NA; DNA: TGCGCCAGCAGTCTTACGGGGCAGTATGGCTACACCTTC; CDR3: CASSLTGQYGYTF
size: NA; V: TRBV2; J: TRBJ2-7; D: TRBD1; DNA: TGTGCCAGCAGCGCGGGACAGGGAATCTCCTACTACGAGCAGTACTTC; CDR3: CASSAGQGISYYEQYF
size: NA; V: TRBV7-3; J: TRBJ2-1; D: NA; DNA: TGTGCCAGCAGCCCGAGAGGCGCTTCGGAGAATGAGCAGTTCTTC; CDR3: CASSPRGASENEQFF
size: NA; V: TRBV7-3; J: TRBJ1-1; D: NA; DNA: TGTGCCAGCAGCCGGACCGTAAGAACTGAAGCTTTCTTT; CDR3: CASSRTVRTEAFF
size: NA; V: TRBV28; J: TRBJ1-1; D: NA; DNA: TGTGCCAGCAGGTTGGGGCCCACGAACACTGAAGCTTTCTTT; CDR3: CASRLGPTNTEAFF
size: NA; V: TRBV5-6; J: TRBJ1-5; D: TRBD1; DNA: TGTGCCAGTAGCTTGGGACAGGTCAATCAGCCCCAGCATTTT; CDR3: CASSLGQVNQPQHF
size: once; V: TRBV6-5; J: TRBJ2-5; D: NA; DNA: TGTGCCAGCAGTTACTCGAGGGGTGGCGAGACCCAGTACTTC; CDR3: CASSYSRGGETQYF